This TCR beta chain was profiled in a study of blood T cell repertoires in COVID-19. Looking at the study overall: Sites across the United States, Italy and Spain contributed samples from acute and convalescent COVID-19. PBMCs, B-cell-depleted T cells, or T cells were the source of the cDNA or gDNA that made up the material.

The CDR3 has 15 residues. Germline values: CDR1 MDHEN, CDR2 SYDVKM. Trimming cost V 2 bases and J 2 bases, with 12 bases left between them. In the original analysis: Reference gene primer amplification yielded estimated nucleated cell counts. TCRdb keeps only in-frame clones here, not all; method: immunoSEQ multiplex PCR. D and trimming were read from the DNA, whereas the V and J calls and clone size are those reported in that table. The sample has some 90,000 clones; about 89% are singletons. The source is a man aged 50-60 years with acute or convalescent COVID-19. The specimen sequenced was peripheral blood. V and J are TRBV28 and TRBJ1-1, with D possibly TRBD1 on 5 matching bases. In nucleotides, the CDR3 is TGTGCCAGCAGTTTAGTTGAACAGGTTAACACTGAAGCTTTCTTT. Translated, it gives CASSLVEQVNTEAFF.